One sample yielded the 24 T cell receptor beta chains listed below, sequenced in a study of post-analysis software for immune sequencing data. The antigens these receptors bind are not known. Broader study findings: Controls had lower frequencies than patients of a few TRBV segments, which included TRBV5-6, TRBV5-1 and TRBV20-1.

Presence of unique molecular identifiers characterized the TCR beta cDNA libraries. Each CDR3 protein gets one entry after TCRdb re-called the PCR reads with MiXCR. The data contain roughly 730,000 distinct CDR3 sequences, roughly 29% of them seen just once; the ten biggest clones take up approximately 0.6%. Specimen: blood. The receptors originated from a girl aged 10 to 17 with multiple sclerosis.

There are many counts of this clonotype. Here the CDR3 DNA reads TGCAGTGCTAGGGGCCCTAAGGCACCACAAGAGACCCAGTACTTC. As protein: CSARGPKAPQETQYF. The rearrangement uses TRBV20-1 and TRBJ2-5; D remains unclear. V lost 3 bases and J lost 2, with 16 bases in between. Germline CDR1 DFQATT, CDR2 SNEGSKA (reference sequence). The CDR3 has 15 amino acids.

This clonotype turned up a few times. The rearrangement uses TRBV29-1 and TRBJ2-2; TRBD2 matches at 15 bases. CDR1 is SQVTM, CDR2 ANQGSEA, per germline. CDR3 length: 18 residues. Trimming at V came to 4 bases and at J to 1 base, leaving 7 bases not matched to a gene. The CDR3 nucleotides are TGCAGCGTTGCTGCCTGGACTAGCGGGAGGGGGAACACCGGGGAGCTGTTTTTT. This gives the protein CSVAAWTSGRGNTGELFF.

For this clonotype: Possible read error: a much larger clone is one base away. J is TRBJ2-1 and V is TRBV29-1; D might be TRBD1 or TRBD2, each matching 5 bases. Trimming shortened V by 4 bases and J by 6 bases, and 13 bases separated the two germline ends. This CDR3 is built from 13 residues. Germline assignment: CDR1 SQVTM and CDR2 ANQGSEA. CDR3 protein: CSVGESGTNEQFF. The CDR3 region has the DNA TGCAGCGTTGGAGAAAGTGGGACCAATGAGCAGTTCTTC.

V gene TRBV4-2 combines with J gene TRBJ1-2; 7 positions match TRBD1. CDR1 and CDR2 from the germline V gene are LGHNA and YNFKEQ. CDR3 length: 15 residues. Trimming at V came to 0 bases and at J to 5 bases, leaving 6 bases not matched to a gene. CDR3 DNA: TGTGCCAGCAGCCAAGACCGGACAGGCTTGTATGGCTACACCTTC. Its translation is CASSQDRTGLYGYTF.

This sequence joins TRBV27 and TRBJ2-5; 8 nucleotides line up with TRBD2. Germline CDR1 MNHEY, CDR2 SMNVEV (reference sequence). The trim removed 8 bases at V and 4 bases at J, leaving 12 bases unmatched. The CDR3 is 15 amino acids. As DNA, the CDR3 is TGTGCCAGCGGCTTAGCGGGATTCCAGGGAGAGACCCAGTACTTC. Residues: CASGLAGFQGETQYF.

A note on this clonotype: The junction shows a germline mismatch at one end, possibly a read error. This rearrangement joins TRBV5-1 to TRBJ2-6; TRBD2 is a possible D gene (6 bases). The CDR3 has 17 residues. Germline CDR1 and CDR2: SGHRS and YFSETQ. This CDR3 is CASSAGPHGAGANVPTF. CDR3 sequence (DNA): TGCGCCAGCAGCGCGGGACCGCATGGGGCTGGGGCCAACGTCCCGACTTTC.

The genes are TRBV28 and TRBJ1-1, with D possibly being TRBD1 (6 bases). The CDR3 is 16 amino acids. Germline V lookup: CDR1 MDHEN, CDR2 SYDVKM. V was cut by 6 bases and J by 3 bases, with 20 bases left in between. CDR3 bases: TGTGCCAGCAGCTTCCCTCAGGGGCCGGGATACACTGAAGCTTTCTTT. The encoded protein is CASSFPQGPGYTEAFF.

This clonotype was seen a handful of times. The chain uses TRBV7-8 and TRBJ2-2; D is perhaps TRBD1 (6 bases). Germline CDR1 reads SGHVS; CDR2 reads FQNEAQ. CDR3 length: 17 amino acids. The V gene lost 3 bases and the J gene lost 0 bases, with 14 bases spanning the gap. CDR3 protein: CASSFGIGGANTGELFF. In DNA form, the CDR3 reads TGTGCCAGCAGCTTTGGGATTGGGGGCGCGAACACCGGGGAGCTGTTTTTT.

This clonotype was detected a few times. The chain links TRBV7-8 to TRBJ2-1; D is perhaps TRBD2 (6 bases). CDR1 is SGHVS, CDR2 FQNEAQ, per germline. V lost 7 bases, J lost 9 bases, and 19 bases lay in between. The CDR3 has 14 amino acids. The CDR3 protein is CASMMDVGGVEQFF. Here the CDR3 DNA reads TGTGCCAGCATGATGGACGTGGGAGGAGTTGAGCAGTTCTTC.

This clonotype was recorded a few times. This rearrangement joins TRBV20-1 to TRBJ2-1; the match to TRBD2 covers 11 bases. The CDR3 totals 15 residues. The V and J ends lost 4 bases and 5 bases, in that order; junction bases with no gene match: 7. Germline-derived CDR1 and CDR2 are DFQATT and SNEGSKA (reference sequence). CDR3 in amino acids: CSATKTSGAHNEQFF. The CDR3 nucleotides read TGCAGTGCTACGAAGACTAGCGGGGCACACAATGAGCAGTTCTTC.

The V and J genes are TRBV4-1 and TRBJ1-5; a weak D match, TRBD1 (5 bases). The germline CDR1 and CDR2 sequences are MGHRA and YSYEKL. CDR3 length: 16 residues. Trimming cost V 4 bases and J 1 base, with 14 bases left between them. The CDR3 DNA sequence: TGCGCCAGCAGCCCCTTCACGACAGAGAGCAATCAGCCCCAGCATTTT. Protein product: CASSPFTTESNQPQHF.

The chain employs TRBV7-8 and TRBJ2-1; tentative D call: TRBD2 (6 bases). The CDR3 length is 15 residues. The germline V and J ends were trimmed by 5 bases and 8 bases, with 19 bases remaining between them. The germline V gene has CDR1 SGHVS and CDR2 FQNEAQ. The CDR3 loop is CASSQKLARWDEQFF. For the CDR3, the DNA is TGTGCCAGCAGCCAAAAACTAGCTCGGTGGGATGAGCAGTTCTTC.

The genes are TRBV29-1 and TRBJ2-5; tentative D call: TRBD2 (7 bases). Germline assignment: CDR1 SQVTM and CDR2 ANQGSEA. The CDR3 sequence is 12 residues long. The V and J ends lost 6 bases and 5 bases respectively, with 13 bases between them. This CDR3 is CSVVGGRETQYF. The CDR3 DNA is TGCAGCGTCGTCGGGGGGCGCGAGACCCAGTACTTC.

The chain is built from TRBV20-1 and TRBJ2-3; D is unresolved. V gave up 6 bases and J gave up 2 bases, with 15 bases separating them. Looked up from germline, CDR1 is DFQATT and CDR2 is SNEGSKA (reference sequence). The CDR3 totals 14 residues. The CDR3 is CSALLEISTDTQYF. CDR3 DNA sequence: TGCAGTGCCCTACTCGAAATTTCCACAGATACGCAGTATTTT.

This chain connects TRBV9 to TRBJ1-2; the D gene is possibly TRBD1 (6 bases). The germline gives CDR1 SGDLS, CDR2 YYNGEE. Trimming removed 4 bases from V and 8 bases from J, with 21 bases in between. CDR3 length equals 15 residues. The CDR3 sequence is CASSSGTPTIMGYTF. The CDR3 nucleotides read TGTGCCAGCAGCTCCGGGACACCCACGATCATGGGCTACACCTTC.

This sequence joins TRBV29-1 and TRBJ1-1; tentatively, D is TRBD1 (6 bases). Per germline, CDR1 SQVTM and CDR2 ANQGSEA. The CDR3 spans 15 residues. V lost 8 bases, J lost 1 base, and 20 bases lay in between. The CDR3 is CSTREHGGRNTEAFF. DNA for the CDR3: TGCAGCACAAGGGAGCACGGGGGGCGGAACACTGAAGCTTTCTTT.

A word on this clonotype: The junction departs from germline at one end; a sequencing error may be responsible. The genes are TRBV29-1 and TRBJ1-2; TRBD1 matches at 7 bases. Germline V lookup: CDR1 SQVTM, CDR2 ANQGSEA. This CDR3 spans 18 amino acids. In DNA form, the CDR3 reads TGCAGCGCTGAAGATCTGACAGGGATCGTTATTTCTAACTATGGCTACACCTTC. Translation gives CSAEDLTGIVISNYGYTF.

This clonotype was picked up a small number of times. The chain carries TRBV7-2 and TRBJ1-6; TRBD1 agrees at 9 bases. This CDR3 has 15 residues. Germline V gene data show CDR1 as SGHTA and CDR2 as FQGNSA. After removal of 8 bases from V and 7 bases from J, the junction contained 9 bases not matched to a gene. The CDR3 region is CASAWGTGKNSPLHF. CDR3 bases: TGTGCCAGCGCCTGGGGGACAGGGAAGAATTCACCCCTCCACTTT.

J is TRBJ1-5 and V is TRBV4-1; perhaps TRBD1 as D (5 bases). The V end was cut by 4 bases, the J end by 6 bases, with 16 bases between. The CDR3 is 15 amino acids. Germline V CDR1 and CDR2: MGHRA, YSYEKL. The DNA for the CDR3 is TGCGCCAGCAGCCCAGTGGGACTTGGGGGTCAGCCCCAGCATTTT. Translated, it gives CASSPVGLGGQPQHF.

As for this clonotype: Being one base from a much bigger clone, this may be a read error. The chain couples TRBV10-3 to TRBJ2-3, with 14 bases fitting TRBD2. V lost 7 bases to trimming and J lost 8 bases; unmatched junction nucleotides: 20. The CDR3 consists of 19 residues. Germline V lookup: CDR1 ENHRY, CDR2 SYGVKD. Here the CDR3 reads CAIKRTGGLAGAPQGTQYF. In DNA, the CDR3 is TGTGCCATCAAGAGGACAGGGGGACTAGCGGGAGCCCCCCAAGGTACGCAGTATTTT.

This clonotype has only a few counts. V gene TRBV11-1 combines with J gene TRBJ2-7; no clear D gene. The germline V and J ends were trimmed by 4 bases and 6 bases, with 16 bases remaining between them. This CDR3 comprises 14 residues. Germline CDR1 reads SGHAT; CDR2 reads FQDESV (reference sequence). The CDR3 here is CASSSLDGFGEQYF. The CDR3 nucleotides read TGTGCCAGCAGCTCTCTCGACGGTTTCGGCGAGCAGTACTTC.

This clonotype was counted a few times. Mismatch with germline at one junction end may stem from a read error. CDR3 in DNA: TGCGCCGGCAGCCGAGGCCTACTAGGCGGTGAGACCCAGTACTTC. Translating gives CAGSRGLLGGETQYF. This chain uses TRBV4-1 with TRBJ2-5; a possible D gene is TRBD2 (5 bases). Germline V gene sequence: CDR1 MGHRA, CDR2 YSYEKL. This CDR3 is built from 15 residues.

The rearrangement uses TRBV7-8 and TRBJ1-4; D is undetermined. Trimming removed 2 bases from V and 7 bases from J, with 11 bases in between. Germline V CDR1 and CDR2: SGHVS, FQNEAQ. The CDR3 is 14 residues long. CDR3 nucleotides: TGTGCCAGCAGCTTATCCGGGAAGACTGAAAAACTGTTTTTT. Its protein product is CASSLSGKTEKLFF.

This clonotype has more than one count but fewer than ten. This chain uses TRBV2 with TRBJ1-2; tentatively, D is TRBD1 (5 bases). CDR3 length: 13 residues. The germline CDR1 and CDR2 sequences are SNHLY and FYNNEI. Trimming took off 6 bases at V and 7 bases at J, with 15 bases between the two ends. CDR3 sequence (DNA): TGTGCCAGCAGCCTACAGGCCCGCCCTGGCTACACCTTC. It codes for CASSLQARPGYTF.